This T cell receptor beta chain was identified during a study of blood T cell repertoires in COVID-19. Looking at the study overall: The United States, Italy and Spain supplied acute and convalescent COVID-19 samples. T cells, B-cell-depleted T cells, or PBMCs provided the cDNA or gDNA that served as material.

Per the study methods: Amplification from reference gene primers served as the basis for estimated nucleated cell counts. TCRdb keeps only in-frame clones here, not all; method: immunoSEQ multiplex PCR. Clonal size and the V and J genes are those of that table, whereas D and trimming came from the DNA. The sample yields about 110,000 clones, roughly 83% seen once. In its sample, this clone was seen once. CDR1 MDHEN and CDR2 SYDVKM come from the germline V gene. V lost 5 bases, J lost 4 bases, and 3 bases stayed unmatched. The CDR3 contains 13 residues. The genes are TRBV28 and TRBJ2-5, with 8 positions matching TRBD1. Material: peripheral blood. The source is a woman in her 70s with acute or convalescent COVID-19. DNA for the CDR3: TGTGCCAGCAGTCCACAGGGGGGAGAGACCCAGTACTTC. Amino acid sequence: CASSPQGGETQYF.